Listed below are T cell receptor beta chains from one sample, sequenced in a study of glioma-infiltrating T cells. Using its own MiXCR run on the multiplex PCR reads, TCRdb lists one record per CDR3 protein. The repertoire holds under 200,000 distinct CDR3 sequences, with around 30% as singletons. Sequenced material: glioma tissue, nonneoplastic brain tissue, or PBMCs (not recorded which). The receptors were gathered from a human donor with low-grade glioma or glioblastoma, undergoing nonglioma brain surgery, or in good health (not recorded which). CDR3s include the opening cysteine and the closing phenylalanine or tryptophan. The order of the fields is V gene, J gene, D gene, clone size, CDR3 DNA, CDR3 protein. D genes are given only for firm matches. Clone size is stated in some rows and not others, as once, few, many or a class when expanded.

V: TRBV28; J: TRBJ1-2; D: TRBD1; size: .; DNA: TGTGCCAGCAGTTTCACCGGGACAGGGGGCGCAGGGTATGGCTACACCTTC; CDR3: CASSFTGTGGAGYGYTF
V: TRBV6-2/TRBV6-3; J: TRBJ2-1; D: .; size: many; DNA: TGTGCCAGCAGTTACACAGGCTCCTACAATGAGCAGTTCTTC; CDR3: CASSYTGSYNEQFF
V: TRBV20-1; J: TRBJ2-7; D: TRBD2; size: many; DNA: TGCAGTGCTCCAGAAGCGGGAGTATACTACGAGCAGTACTTC; CDR3: CSAPEAGVYYEQYF
V: TRBV5-1; J: TRBJ2-3; D: TRBD2; size: .; DNA: TGCGCCAGCAGCTTGGAGGACGGGAGGGCCGGAGATACGCAGTATTTT; CDR3: CASSLEDGRAGDTQYF
V: TRBV9; J: TRBJ1-2; D: TRBD1; size: .; DNA: TGTGCCAGCAGCGTCCTGGACAGGGACTATGGCTACACCTTC; CDR3: CASSVLDRDYGYTF
V: TRBV6-1; J: TRBJ2-3; D: .; size: once; DNA: TGTGCCAGCAGTGGGGAACTGCCTTACACAGATACGCAGTATTTT; CDR3: CASSGELPYTDTQYF
V: TRBV7-9; J: TRBJ1-2; D: TRBD1; size: many; DNA: TGTGCCAGCAGTGGGGGACAGGGTGTTAACTATGGCTACACCTTC; CDR3: CASSGGQGVNYGYTF
V: TRBV3-1; J: TRBJ2-6; D: .; size: .; DNA: TGTGCCAGCAGCTTTCTCGGCGGGGCCAACGTCCTGACTTTC; CDR3: CASSFLGGANVLTF
V: TRBV7-6; J: TRBJ2-7; D: TRBD2; size: .; DNA: TGTGCCAGCAGCGGTAGCGGGAGTATCTACGAGCAGTACTTC; CDR3: CASSGSGSIYEQYF
V: TRBV27; J: TRBJ2-7; D: TRBD1; size: many; DNA: TGTGCCAGCAGGACAGGGGGGACTACCTACGAGCAGTACTTC; CDR3: CASRTGGTTYEQYF
V: TRBV4-2; J: TRBJ2-1; D: TRBD1; size: many; DNA: TGTGCCAGCAGCCAAGATTGGGACAGGGGCTACAATGAGCAGTTCTTC; CDR3: CASSQDWDRGYNEQFF
V: TRBV6-1; J: TRBJ1-1; D: TRBD1; size: many; DNA: TGTGCCACGTGGGACAGGGCGAACACTGAAGCTTTCTTT; CDR3: CATWDRANTEAFF
V: TRBV19; J: TRBJ1-2; D: .; size: .; DNA: TGTGCCAGTACCGGGGAGGTCCAAGGCTACACCTTC; CDR3: CASTGEVQGYTF
V: TRBV7-9; J: TRBJ2-7; D: .; size: many; DNA: TGTGCCAGCAGCTCCTTACGCGACAGAGTGGAGCAGTACTTC; CDR3: CASSSLRDRVEQYF
V: TRBV6-1; J: TRBJ1-1; D: .; size: many; DNA: TGTGCCAGCAGCCCTGGGCCCCGAAACAGCCTCATGAACACTGAAGCTTTCTTT; CDR3: CASSPGPRNSLMNTEAFF
V: TRBV24-1; J: TRBJ2-3; D: .; size: many; DNA: TGTGCCACCAGTGGTCGCGTAAGCAGGGCGGAAAGCACAGATACGCAGTATTTT; CDR3: CATSGRVSRAESTDTQYF
V: TRBV5-1; J: TRBJ1-2; D: TRBD1; size: few; DNA: TGCGCCAGCAGCTTGGAGGGGGCCGACTATGGCTACACCTTC; CDR3: CASSLEGADYGYTF
V: TRBV6-1; J: TRBJ2-7; D: .; size: many; DNA: TGTGCCAGCAGGGGTAGCTCCTACGAGCAGTACTTC; CDR3: CASRGSSYEQYF
V: TRBV27; J: TRBJ2-1; D: TRBD1; size: .; DNA: TGTGCCAGCAGACCGGGACAGGGGAGAAATGAGCAGTTCTTC; CDR3: CASRPGQGRNEQFF
V: TRBV27; J: TRBJ2-5; D: .; size: .; DNA: TGTGCCAGCAGTTACAAGAGGGAAGAGACCCAGTACTTC; CDR3: CASSYKREETQYF
V: TRBV10-2; J: TRBJ2-1; D: .; size: many; DNA: TGCGCCAGCAGTATCTACAGGGCCCATGAGCAGTTCTTC; CDR3: CASSIYRAHEQFF
V: TRBV4-1; J: TRBJ2-7; D: TRBD2; size: .; DNA: TGCGCCAGAAGCCAAGGGACTAGGACTGGGGAGCAGTACTTC; CDR3: CARSQGTRTGEQYF
V: TRBV3-1; J: TRBJ2-5; D: TRBD2; size: .; DNA: TGTGCCAGCAGCCACCGCGGACTAGCGGAAGATACCCAGTACTTC; CDR3: CASSHRGLAEDTQYF
V: TRBV15; J: TRBJ1-4; D: TRBD1; size: many; DNA: TGTGCCACCAGCGCCCTACAGGGGGGTAATGAAAAACTGTTTTTT; CDR3: CATSALQGGNEKLFF
V: TRBV20-1; J: TRBJ2-7; D: .; size: .; DNA: TGCAGTGCTATGACTACTCCTCGGCCCTACGAGCAGTACTTC; CDR3: CSAMTTPRPYEQYF
V: TRBV7-9; J: TRBJ2-7; D: TRBD2; size: .; DNA: TGCGCCAGCAGCACAACCCTAGCGGACGAGAAGTACTTC; CDR3: CASSTTLADEKYF
V: TRBV27; J: TRBJ1-5; D: TRBD1; size: many; DNA: TGTGCCAGCGGCAGACAGGGGGGAGTTCAGCCCCAGCATTTT; CDR3: CASGRQGGVQPQHF
V: TRBV24-1; J: TRBJ1-2; D: .; size: many; DNA: TGTGCCACCAGTGACGGGACGGACTATGGCTACACCTTC; CDR3: CATSDGTDYGYTF
V: TRBV28; J: TRBJ2-1; D: .; size: many; DNA: TGTGCCAGCAGTGCCGAAGGACGGGACCCATACAATGAGCAGTTCTTC; CDR3: CASSAEGRDPYNEQFF
V: TRBV7-2; J: TRBJ1-2; D: .; size: many; DNA: TGTGCCAGCAGCTTATCGTTTATACCCTCCTATGGCTACACCTTC; CDR3: CASSLSFIPSYGYTF
V: TRBV20-1; J: TRBJ2-5; D: TRBD1; size: .; DNA: TGCAGTGCACCGCATACAGGGGCGGACCAAGAGACCCAGTACTTC; CDR3: CSAPHTGADQETQYF
V: TRBV2; J: TRBJ2-3; D: TRBD2; size: many; DNA: TGTGCCAGCATGATTAGCGGGAGTACAGATACGCAGTATTTT; CDR3: CASMISGSTDTQYF
V: TRBV18; J: TRBJ2-7; D: .; size: .; DNA: TGTGCCAGCTCCCCAAACCCAAGGACAGACGGCGAGCAGTACTTC; CDR3: CASSPNPRTDGEQYF
V: TRBV10-3; J: TRBJ2-1; D: TRBD2; size: .; DNA: TGTGCCATCAGTGACGAGACTAGCGGGTACAATGAGCAGTTCTTC; CDR3: CAISDETSGYNEQFF
V: TRBV28; J: TRBJ2-7; D: TRBD1; size: many; DNA: TGTGCCAGCAGTAAGATAAGCACCTTGGGACAGGGGGAGGAGCAGTACTTC; CDR3: CASSKISTLGQGEEQYF
V: TRBV5-6; J: TRBJ2-1; D: .; size: many; DNA: TGTGCCAGCAGCTTGGTGCCGAACGACAATGAGCAGTTCTTC; CDR3: CASSLVPNDNEQFF
V: TRBV24-1; J: TRBJ2-3; D: .; size: many; DNA: TGTGCCACCAGTGAACGGGGACTTGGTACGCAGTATTTT; CDR3: CATSERGLGTQYF
V: TRBV20-1; J: TRBJ2-3; D: .; size: many; DNA: TGCAGTGCTACGCGGAGCACAGATACGCAGTATTTT; CDR3: CSATRSTDTQYF
V: TRBV20-1; J: TRBJ2-7; D: .; size: .; DNA: TGCAGTGCTCGCGGGTCTACCTACGAGCAGTACTTC; CDR3: CSARGSTYEQYF
V: TRBV6-5; J: TRBJ2-7; D: .; size: .; DNA: TGTGCCAGCAGTTACAGCCTAGCCTACGAGCAGTACTTT; CDR3: CASSYSLAYEQYF
V: TRBV7-9; J: TRBJ1-3; D: .; size: many; DNA: TGTGCCAGCAGCTTAGTGGGCAGTTCCTCTGGAAACACCATATATTTT; CDR3: CASSLVGSSSGNTIYF
V: TRBV6-2/TRBV6-3; J: TRBJ2-7; D: TRBD1; size: many; DNA: TGTGCCAGCAGTTACTTCCTTGGACAGGGGGCAGACGAGCAGTACTTC; CDR3: CASSYFLGQGADEQYF
V: TRBV3-1; J: TRBJ2-2; D: .; size: many; DNA: TGTGCCAGCAGCCAAGAAGGTAGCACCGGGGAGCTGTTTTTT; CDR3: CASSQEGSTGELFF
V: TRBV5-1; J: TRBJ2-2; D: .; size: .; DNA: TGCGCCAGAATCTTTGTAGGGAACACCGGGGAGCTGTTTTTT; CDR3: CARIFVGNTGELFF
V: TRBV6-1; J: TRBJ2-3; D: TRBD1; size: many; DNA: TGTGCCAGCAGCCGAGGACAGGGGAGGTATACGCAGTATTTT; CDR3: CASSRGQGRYTQYF
V: TRBV28; J: TRBJ2-3; D: .; size: .; DNA: TGTGCCAGCCGGCTAGAGAGCACAGATACGCAGTATTTT; CDR3: CASRLESTDTQYF
V: TRBV6-1; J: TRBJ2-1; D: .; size: many; DNA: TGTGCCAGCAGTTCGGTCGGAGGGTCCTACAATGAGCAGTTCTTC; CDR3: CASSSVGGSYNEQFF
V: TRBV4-3; J: TRBJ2-1; D: TRBD2; size: .; DNA: TGCGCCAGCAGCCAAGGGACAAGCGGGAGTCACAATGAGCAGTCCTTC; CDR3: CASSQGTSGSHNEQSF
V: TRBV5-6; J: TRBJ1-2; D: .; size: .; DNA: TGTGCCAGCAGCTTTGGGCATGTCTACACCTTC; CDR3: CASSFGHVYTF
V: TRBV7-2; J: TRBJ1-2; D: TRBD1; size: .; DNA: TGTGCCAGCAGCCGAAATCCCCTGGACAGGGGGTATGGCTACACCTTC; CDR3: CASSRNPLDRGYGYTF
V: TRBV6-1; J: TRBJ2-7; D: .; size: .; DNA: TGTGCCAGCACCCGGCCCGGCGGGTCCTACGAGCAGTACTTC; CDR3: CASTRPGGSYEQYF
V: TRBV6-2/TRBV6-3; J: TRBJ2-2; D: .; size: many; DNA: TGTGCCAGCAAAGGGGACACCGGGGAGCTGTTTTTT; CDR3: CASKGDTGELFF